This T cell receptor beta chain appears in the sequencing data of a study of CD8 T cells in ankylosing spondylitis. V shed 3 bases and J shed 9 bases, with 15 bases lying between them. The germline V gene has CDR1 KGHSH and CDR2 LQKENI. The CDR3 totals 15 residues. TCRdb called the 5' RACE reads again in MiXCR, with one record for every CDR3 protein. There are fewer than 550,000 distinct CDR3 sequences in the sample; about 5% occur only once, and 3.5% lies in the top ten. There are many counts of this clonotype. The target antigen is unknown. General study results and limits: Prior literature has documented some motif variants in synovial fluid and blood from reactive arthritis. The clones that were linked to disease were reported to be significantly enriched in matched synovial fluid samples from ankylosing spondylitis patients. One TCR beta motif, made up of roughly 8 highly homologous variants, appeared characteristic of ankylosing spondylitis blood.

The chain uses TRBV18 and TRBJ1-6; D not resolved. The material sequenced was blood, either unsorted or a sorted T cell fraction (not recorded which). The sequence derives from a male donor with ankylosing spondylitis. The CDR3 reads CASSPTWGIGSPLHF. The CDR3 coding sequence is TGTGCCAGCTCACCGACCTGGGGAATTGGTTCACCCCTCCACTTT.